Given below is one TCR beta chain in context. The sample belongs to a study of control samples from healthy donors and cancer patients. V was pared by 6 bases and J by 3 bases, with 12 bases between. CDR1 and CDR2 from the germline V gene are SGDLS and YYNGEE. The CDR3 is 13 amino acids. The protocol was immunoSEQ multiplex PCR, while the TCRdb copy is restricted to in-frame clones and leaves out a portion. The table lists about 96,000 clones, 80% to 95% of them singletons. The specimen was blood. The TCR was taken from a man younger than 30 in good health. V usage is TRBV9 and J usage is TRBJ1-2; perhaps TRBD1 as D (6 bases). CDR3: CASTRTEHYGYTF. The DNA of the CDR3 is TGTGCCAGCACTAGGACAGAACACTATGGCTACACCTTC.